Presented here are 17 T cell receptor beta chains from one specimen sequenced in a study of patients and donors after allogeneic stem cell transplantation. TCRdb itself ran the RT-PCR reads through MiXCR, one entry per CDR3 protein. The sample lists roughly 180,000 distinct CDR3 sequences; around two fifths were seen once. The sample taken for sequencing was blood, either unsorted or a sorted T cell fraction (not recorded which). The receptors derive from a human donor who was either an allogeneic HSCT recipient or a stem cell or donor lymphocyte infusion donor (not recorded which). It is not recorded whose cells these are; they may come from a transplant donor.

The rearrangement links TRBV5-4 to TRBJ2-5; no firm D call. The V gene's germline CDR1 is SGHNT and CDR2 YYREEE (reference sequence). CDR3 size: 13 residues. V lost 6 bases and J lost 5, with 14 bases in between. As DNA, the CDR3 is TGTGCCAGCACATCAACCCTGGGGGAGACCCAGTACTTC. This sequence encodes CASTSTLGETQYF.

The V gene is TRBV14, the J gene TRBJ2-4; D remains ambiguous. With 0 bases removed from V and 0 bases from J, the gap between germline ends came to 12 bases. Germline-derived CDR1 and CDR2 are SGHDN and FVKESK. The CDR3 spans 17 residues. The CDR3: CASSQERVRTAKNIQYF. The CDR3 DNA sequence: TGTGCCAGCAGCCAAGAACGAGTGAGGACAGCCAAAAACATTCAGTACTTC.

The gene calls are TRBV12-3 or TRBV12-4 and TRBJ1-5, with a weak D call TRBD1 (5 bases). This CDR3 contains 15 residues. The V gene lost 6 bases and the J gene lost 1 base, with 13 bases spanning the gap. The DNA for the CDR3 is TGTGCCAGCAGCCATACAGGATCCAGCAATCAGCCCCAGCATTTT. Translated, it gives CASSHTGSSNQPQHF.

The chain uses TRBV9 and TRBJ2-7; 12 nucleotides agree with TRBD2. CDR3 size: 17 residues. The junction had 10 bases not matched to a gene; V was cut back by 0 bases and J by 6 bases. Germline values: CDR1 SGDLS, CDR2 YYNGEE. The CDR3 protein is CASSVAGRTSGNSEQYF. The CDR3, as DNA: TGTGCCAGCAGCGTAGCGGGGCGGACTAGCGGGAACTCCGAGCAGTACTTC.

This clonotype was observed a few times. This chain connects TRBV9 to TRBJ1-1, with 7 positions matching TRBD1. Germline trimming cut 6 bases from V and 3 bases from J; bases unmatched to any gene: 8. This CDR3 is 14 amino acids long. Germline CDR1 SGDLS, CDR2 YYNGEE. The CDR3 coding sequence is TGTGCCAGCACCCAGGGGGGCAGGGACACTGAAGCTTTCTTT. Its translation: CASTQGGRDTEAFF.

The CDR3 DNA reads TGCGCCAGCAGCTTGGTTCTAGCGGGAGCCCGGGATGAGCAGTTCTTC. Residues: CASSLVLAGARDEQFF. The chain joins TRBV5-1 to TRBJ2-1; 10 nucleotides match TRBD2. CDR1 and CDR2 from the germline V gene are SGHRS and YFSETQ. The CDR3 length is 16 residues. V gave up 0 bases and J gave up 8 bases; unmatched junction bases: 8.

J is TRBJ2-5 and V is TRBV4-2; TRBD2 matches 8 bases. CDR1 LGHNA and CDR2 YNFKEQ come from the germline V gene. The J segment lost 1 base and the V segment lost 3 bases, leaving 19 bases of the junction unmatched. The CDR3 loop spans 20 amino acids. The chain's CDR3 is CASSHHTQKSGRGPQETQYF. Written as DNA, the CDR3 is TGTGCCAGCAGCCATCATACCCAGAAGAGCGGGAGAGGCCCCCAAGAGACCCAGTACTTC.

This clonotype has a handful of counts. The rearrangement joins TRBV28 to TRBJ1-2, with unresolved D. From germline, CDR1 is MDHEN and CDR2 SYDVKM. The CDR3 has 15 amino acids. V gave up 10 bases and J gave up 3 bases, with 21 bases separating them. The CDR3 here is CATSPRPEKDYGYTF. CDR3 DNA: TGTGCCACCTCACCGCGGCCGGAGAAGGACTATGGCTACACCTTC.

V and J are TRBV7-2 and TRBJ1-3; a possible D gene is TRBD1 (5 bases). Germline CDR1 SGHTA, CDR2 FQGNSA. Trimming cost V 1 base and J 2 bases, with 9 bases left between them. The CDR3 runs to 15 residues. CDR3 in amino acids: CASSLVAGTGNTIYF. The CDR3 DNA is TGTGCCAGCAGCTTAGTGGCAGGGACTGGAAACACCATATATTTT.

The sample holds a few counts of this clonotype. The rearrangement links TRBV24-1 to TRBJ2-2; TRBD1 matches at 8 bases. The CDR3 runs 15 residues. V lost 0 bases, J lost 5 bases, and 1 base stayed unmatched. The germline CDR1 and CDR2 sequences are KGHDR and SFDVKD. The chain's CDR3 is CATSDLRTGTGELFF. The CDR3 DNA is TGTGCCACCAGTGATTTGCGGACAGGGACCGGGGAGCTGTTTTTT.

J is TRBJ2-1 and V is TRBV28; TRBD2 aligns across 13 bases. The CDR3 loop spans 18 amino acids. Germline V gives CDR1 MDHEN, CDR2 SYDVKM. The trim removed 5 bases at V and 5 bases at J, leaving 12 bases unmatched. In DNA form, the CDR3 reads TGTGCCAGCAGTCACCCCCAAGCCGGGACTAGCGGGAACAATGAGCAGTTCTTC. This translates into CASSHPQAGTSGNNEQFF. The whole variable domain, remainder taken from reference TRBV28 and TRBJ2-1, is DVKVTQSSRYLVKRTGEKVFLECVQDMDHENMFWYRQDPGLGLRLIYFSYDVKMKEKGDIPEGYSVSREKKERFSLILESASTNQTSMYLCASSHPQAGTSGNNEQFFGPGTRLTVL.

This clonotype was counted at least ten times. The J gene is TRBJ1-1, the V gene TRBV14; TRBD1 agrees at 10 bases. This CDR3 contains 16 residues. Germline V gene lookup returns CDR1 SGHDN and CDR2 FVKESK. J was trimmed by 6 bases and V by 0 bases; bases with no gene match: 7. CDR3 in DNA: TGTGCCAGCAGCCAAGATCGCCGGGACAGGGGACCTGAAGCTTTCTTT. Protein product: CASSQDRRDRGPEAFF.

The chain is built from TRBV6-2 or TRBV6-3 and TRBJ1-1; D is possibly TRBD1 (5 bases). V was pared by 2 bases and J by 1 base, with 14 bases between. The CDR3 is made up of 16 amino acids. CDR1 is MNHEY, CDR2 SVGEGT, per germline. CDR3 residues: CASSYRGLGTNTEAFF. CDR3 in DNA: TGTGCCAGCAGTTACAGGGGTCTAGGGACGAACACTGAAGCTTTCTTT.

This clonotype was seen only a few times. This chain joins TRBV29-1 and TRBJ1-2, with 8 bases lining up with TRBD1. Per germline, CDR1 SQVTM and CDR2 ANQGSEA. Trimming took 4 bases from V and 2 from J; bases not matched to a gene: 3. The CDR3 length is 13 residues. CDR3 in DNA: TGCAGCGTTGGGGCAGGGGGCAACTATGGCTACACCTTC. It codes for CSVGAGGNYGYTF.

The sample holds a few counts of this clonotype. V gene TRBV29-1 combines with J gene TRBJ1-3; D is unresolved. V lost 4 bases to trimming and J lost 0 bases, with 7 bases between them. Germline V gene sequence: CDR1 SQVTM, CDR2 ANQGSEA. The CDR3 contains 13 residues. As DNA, the CDR3 is TGCAGCGTTGTGGCGGCCTCTGGAAACACCATATATTTT. Translating it yields CSVVAASGNTIYF. The complete variable domain, with remaining parts taken from reference TRBV29-1 and TRBJ1-3, reads SAVISQKPSRDICQRGTSLTIQCQVDSQVTMMFWYRQQPGQSLTLIATANQGSEATYESGFVIDKFPISRPNLTFSTLTVSNMSPEDSSIYLCSVVAASGNTIYFGEGSWLTVV.

A few counts support this clonotype. The chain is built from TRBV7-9 and TRBJ1-4, with D hard to call. The CDR3 is 15 amino acids. Trimming removed 4 bases at V and 3 bases at J, with 12 bases between. Germline V lookup: CDR1 SEHNR, CDR2 FQNEAQ (reference sequence). The CDR3 DNA follows: TGTGCCAGCAGCTCGGGCAGTAACTCTAATGAAAAACTGTTTTTT. This codes for CASSSGSNSNEKLFF.

The chain combines TRBV28 with TRBJ2-1, with D possibly being TRBD2 (6 bases). Trimming pared 6 bases from V and 4 bases from J, leaving 25 bases between. Germline V gene lookup returns CDR1 MDHEN and CDR2 SYDVKM. The CDR3 extends over 18 amino acids. The CDR3 region is CASRRLDSGTEGYNEQFF. DNA for the CDR3: TGTGCCAGCAGACGCCTCGACTCCGGGACTGAGGGGTACAATGAGCAGTTCTTC.